This entry is about one T cell receptor (beta chain). Its cognate antigen is unknown. These data come from a study of cytomegalovirus exposure and HLA in healthy donors. At the level of the study: Around 190 million T cells yielded some 100 million unique TCR beta sequences, as an earlier analysis found.

Study results and caveats: Sequencing depth roughly uniform across donors was assumed in presence/absence analyses.

J gave up 10 bases and V 7 bases, and 11 bases lay outside the gene matches. Germline assignment: CDR1 MNHNY and CDR2 SVGAGI (reference sequence). This CDR3 has 15 amino acids. In the PCR, 60 Vbeta and 13 Jbeta primers were used. The table came from immunoSEQ multiplex PCR; TCRdb's copy has only in-frame clones and leaves some out. This sample has approximately 100,000 clones, with about three quarters found just once. The specimen was PBMCs. The J gene is TRBJ1-6, the V gene TRBV6-6; 9 nucleotides agree with TRBD1. This clonotype was sampled from a man aged 60 to 69 in good health and CMV-seropositive. CDR3 nucleotide sequence: TGTGCCAGCACTAATACCGGGACAGGGCCCTCACCCCTCCACTTT. It codes for CASTNTGTGPSPLHF.